This TCR beta chain was captured in a study of T cells in Graves' hyperthyroidism and ophthalmopathy. Amplified regions were TCR beta CDR3 sequences from RNA transcripts. RT-PCR in the first round (using the HTBI primer set) targeted the TCR CDR3. In TCRdb, the multiplex PCR reads were re-called with MiXCR into one record per CDR3 protein. The sample lists fewer than 450,000 distinct CDR3 sequences; roughly 15% were seen once. The CDR3 is made up of 14 amino acids. Trimming took 6 bases from V and 2 from J, leaving 10 bases between them. From germline, CDR1 is MNHNS and CDR2 SASEGT. Sequenced material: blood. The gene calls are TRBV6-1 and TRBJ2-2; a possible D gene is TRBD2 (5 bases). The receptor comes from a woman in her thirties with Graves' hyperthyroidism that later progressed to Graves' ophthalmopathy. Here the CDR3 reads CASRELGNTGELFF. In nucleotides, the CDR3 is TGTGCCAGCAGGGAACTAGGAAACACCGGGGAGCTGTTTTTT.